The 16 T cell receptor beta chains given below trace back to one sample, sequenced in a study of identical twins. Via MiXCR, TCRdb re-called the 5' RACE reads, giving one row per CDR3 protein. The sample holds approximately 220,000 distinct CDR3 sequences, 6% to 8% seen once. This sample also belongs to another study, concerning yellow fever vaccine responses in identical twins.

The specimen was CD8+ T cells sorted from blood. These TCRs come from a young woman in good health.

This clonotype has at least ten counts. The chain has TRBV12-3 or TRBV12-4 and TRBJ2-1, with D tentatively TRBD2 (6 bases). The CDR3 length is 12 residues. The V gene lost 4 bases and the J gene lost 10 bases, with 11 bases spanning the gap. CDR3 sequence reads: CASSWGVGEQFF. The CDR3 DNA follows: TGTGCCAGCAGTTGGGGGGTCGGCGAGCAGTTCTTC.

This chain uses TRBV12-3 or TRBV12-4 with TRBJ2-7; 9 bases match TRBD1. V was pared by 2 bases and J by 3 bases, with 5 bases of the junction left unmatched. CDR3 length: 15 residues. CDR3 loop: CASSLRDREIYEQYF. DNA for the CDR3: TGTGCCAGCAGTTTAAGGGACAGGGAGATCTACGAGCAGTACTTC.

This clonotype was counted a few times. The rearrangement links TRBV7-9 to TRBJ2-1, with 7 nucleotides matching TRBD2. Germline V CDR1 and CDR2: SEHNR, FQNEAQ (reference sequence). The CDR3 consists of 11 residues. V dropped 7 bases and J dropped 10; count of bases not matched to a gene: 4. The CDR3 DNA follows: TGTGCCAGCACCATGGGGGGGGAGCAGTTCTTC. This encodes CASTMGGEQFF.

A few counts support this clonotype. V and J are TRBV2 and TRBJ1-1; perhaps TRBD1 as D (6 bases). The CDR3 length is 14 residues. CDR1 and CDR2 (germline): SNHLY, FYNNEI. V lost 6 bases and J lost 3, with 14 bases in between. The CDR3 DNA is TGTGCCAGCAGACCTGGCGGACAGCACACTGAAGCTTTCTTT. It translates to CASRPGGQHTEAFF.

This clonotype has more than one count but fewer than ten. The chain couples TRBV7-6 to TRBJ2-5; 8 bases are shared with TRBD1. The V and J ends lost 5 bases and 4 bases, in that order; junction bases with no gene match: 6. CDR1 and CDR2 (germline): SGHVS, FNYEAQ. The CDR3 has 14 amino acids. The CDR3: CASSQQGGPETQYF. CDR3 in DNA: TGTGCCAGCAGCCAACAGGGGGGACCAGAGACCCAGTACTTC.

This chain connects TRBV6-4 to TRBJ2-3; no definite D call. The V end lost 3 bases, the J end lost 4 bases, and 8 bases lay between the germline ends. The CDR3 length is 13 residues. Germline V CDR1 and CDR2: MRHNA, SNTAGT. The chain's CDR3 is CASSEGDADTQYF. The CDR3 DNA sequence: TGTGCCAGCAGTGAAGGCGACGCAGATACGCAGTATTTT.

V gene TRBV29-1 combines with J gene TRBJ2-7; 10 bases match TRBD1. V shed 4 bases, J shed 5 bases, and the junction held 8 bases outside the gene matches. This CDR3 has 14 amino acids. CDR1 SQVTM and CDR2 ANQGSEA come from the germline V gene. CDR3 region: CSVGRRDRGNEQYF. CDR3 in DNA: TGCAGCGTTGGACGCCGGGACAGGGGCAACGAGCAGTACTTC.

This clonotype was observed a few times. The chain combines TRBV5-6 with TRBJ2-7; 8 nucleotides align to TRBD1. Looked up from germline, CDR1 is SGHDT and CDR2 is YYEEEE. V was pared by 3 bases and J by 1 base, with 6 bases of the junction left unmatched. CDR3 length: 15 residues. Here the CDR3 reads CASSSRDRTSYEQYF. In DNA form, the CDR3 reads TGTGCCAGCAGCTCCCGGGACAGGACTTCCTACGAGCAGTACTTC.

The rearrangement uses TRBV3-1 and TRBJ2-7, with a tentative D call TRBD1 (6 bases). With 5 bases removed from V and 2 bases from J, the gap between germline ends came to 10 bases. This CDR3 has 13 residues. The germline V gene encodes CDR1 LGHDT and CDR2 YNNKEL (reference sequence). The CDR3 nucleotides read TGTGCCAGCAGCTCAGGGGACCCCTACGAGCAGTACTTC. It translates to CASSSGDPYEQYF.

This chain links TRBV27 with TRBJ2-1; 12 bases agree with TRBD2. Looked up from germline, CDR1 is MNHEY and CDR2 is SMNVEV (reference sequence). Losses at the gene ends were 5 bases for V and 2 bases for J; bases not matched to a gene: 4. The length of the CDR3 is 16 residues. The CDR3 DNA reads as TGTGCCAGCAGTCCCCGACTAGCGGGGGCCTACAATGAGCAGTTCTTC. Translated, it gives CASSPRLAGAYNEQFF.

This clonotype was found many times. V gene TRBV25-1 combines with J gene TRBJ2-3, with D hard to call. In germline, CDR1 is MGHDK, CDR2 SYGVNS. With 4 bases removed from V and 3 bases from J, the gap between germline ends came to 14 bases. The CDR3 spans 15 residues. CDR3 in amino acids: CASSVVGPPTDTQYF. DNA of the CDR3: TGTGCCAGCAGTGTAGTCGGACCCCCAACAGATACGCAGTATTTT.

The gene calls are TRBV15 and TRBJ2-3; 10 bases align to TRBD1. The CDR3 sequence is 14 residues long. Germline V gene sequence: CDR1 LNHNV, CDR2 YYDKDF (reference sequence). V shed 6 bases, J shed 5 bases, and the junction held 5 bases outside the gene matches. DNA of the CDR3: TGTGCCACCAGTTGGGACAGGGGATTAGATACGCAGTATTTT. It yields the protein CATSWDRGLDTQYF.

The table lists this clonotype with a few counts. The J gene is TRBJ2-1, the V gene TRBV7-9, with D possibly TRBD2 on 6 matching bases. The CDR3 runs 15 residues. The V end was cut by 7 bases, the J end by 4 bases, with 17 bases between. The V gene's germline CDR1 is SEHNR and CDR2 FQNEAQ (reference sequence). CDR3 bases: TGTGCCAGCACGCCCCCGGACTATACTTACAATGAGCAGTTCTTC. Translation gives CASTPPDYTYNEQFF.

V and J are TRBV5-1 and TRBJ2-7, with D maybe TRBD2 (5 bases). Looked up from germline, CDR1 is SGHRS and CDR2 is YFSETQ. CDR3 length equals 14 residues. V shed 3 bases and J shed 2 bases, with 12 bases lying between them. The CDR3 DNA is TGCGCCAGCAGCTCGAGGACTGGCACCTACGAGCAGTACTTC. This sequence encodes CASSSRTGTYEQYF.

This clonotype was counted at least ten times. This rearrangement joins TRBV12-3 or TRBV12-4 to TRBJ1-2; maybe TRBD1 (5 bases). Trimming cost V 2 bases and J 6 bases, with 10 bases left between them. The CDR3 is 13 amino acids. This CDR3 is CASSLLQEDGYTF. The CDR3 coding sequence is TGTGCCAGCAGTTTATTACAGGAGGATGGCTACACCTTC.

J is TRBJ2-7 and V is TRBV10-3, with a possible D match to TRBD1 (5 bases). The length of the CDR3 is 17 residues. V shed 3 bases and J shed 3 bases, with 21 bases lying between them. Per germline, CDR1 ENHRY and CDR2 SYGVKD. CDR3 DNA sequence: TGTGCCATCAGTGATGGGGTGTTTAGGGGCCGGATCTACGAGCAGTACTTC. Protein: CAISDGVFRGRIYEQYF.